This T cell receptor beta chain derives from a study of blood T cells in healthy people across ages. About this clonotype itself: As yet, its antigen is unknown.

Primed by a sample-barcoded 5' primer and a J-beta primer mix, a second PCR proceeded for about 6 to 12 cycles. Per sample, CDR3-containing paired-end reads numbered at least 3 million. One entry per CDR3 protein results from TCRdb running MiXCR on the 5' RACE reads. This sample has about 1.8 million distinct CDR3 sequences, with around half found just once. The sample, about 10 milliliters of peripheral blood, was drawn from each donor. CDR3 size: 11 residues. Germline V lookup: CDR1 KGHSH, CDR2 LQKENI. Trimming removed 6 bases from V and 6 bases from J, with 8 bases in between. Points from the study as a whole: Nothing was known about donor CMV status, and this possibly confounded expanded clonotype changes. Age showed a roughly linear inverse relationship with TCR beta diversity per million T cells.

This chain links TRBV18 with TRBJ1-2; D not resolved. Sequenced input: blood. This receptor was identified in a woman aged 40 to 55 in good health. CDR3 DNA: TGTGCCAGCTCTCAGAAGGATGGCTACACCTTC. Translation gives CASSQKDGYTF.